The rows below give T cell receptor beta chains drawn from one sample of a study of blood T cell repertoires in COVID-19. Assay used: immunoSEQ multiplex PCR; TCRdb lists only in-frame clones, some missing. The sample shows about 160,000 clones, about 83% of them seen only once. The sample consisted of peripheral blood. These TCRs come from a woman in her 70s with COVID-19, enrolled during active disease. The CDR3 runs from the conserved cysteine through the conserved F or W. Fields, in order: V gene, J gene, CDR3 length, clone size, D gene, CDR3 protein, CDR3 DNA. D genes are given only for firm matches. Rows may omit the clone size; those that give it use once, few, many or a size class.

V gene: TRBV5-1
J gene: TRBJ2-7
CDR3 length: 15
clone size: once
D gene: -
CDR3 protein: CASREYRDTNYEQYF
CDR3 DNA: TGCGCCAGCAGGGAGTACCGGGACACCAACTACGAGCAGTACTTC

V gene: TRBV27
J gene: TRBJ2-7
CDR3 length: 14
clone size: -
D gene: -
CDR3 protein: CARSTWLTIYEQYF
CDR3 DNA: TGTGCCAGGTCGACCTGGTTGACTATCTACGAGCAGTACTTC

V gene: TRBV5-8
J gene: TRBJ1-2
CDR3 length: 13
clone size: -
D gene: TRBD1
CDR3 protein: CASSPWTGGGYTF
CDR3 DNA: TGTGCCAGCAGCCCGTGGACAGGGGGCGGCTACACCTTC

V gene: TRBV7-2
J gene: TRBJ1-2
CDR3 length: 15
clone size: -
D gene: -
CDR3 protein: CASSLQAGAGYGYTF
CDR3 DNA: TGTGCCAGCAGCTTACAGGCAGGGGCGGGCTATGGCTACACCTTC

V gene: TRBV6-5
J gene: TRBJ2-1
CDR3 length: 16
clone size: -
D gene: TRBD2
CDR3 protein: CASSYGPSGYYNEQFF
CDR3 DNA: TGTGCCAGCAGTTACGGCCCTAGCGGGTATTACAATGAGCAGTTCTTC

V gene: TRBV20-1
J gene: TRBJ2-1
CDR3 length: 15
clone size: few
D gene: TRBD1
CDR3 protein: CSASRWRDRGNEQFF
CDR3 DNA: TGCAGTGCTAGTAGGTGGAGGGACAGGGGAAATGAGCAGTTCTTC

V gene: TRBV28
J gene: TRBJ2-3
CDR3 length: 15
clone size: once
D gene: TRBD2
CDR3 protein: CASSWAGGPTDTQYF
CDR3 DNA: TGTGCCAGCAGTTGGGCGGGGGGGCCCACAGATACGCAGTATTTT

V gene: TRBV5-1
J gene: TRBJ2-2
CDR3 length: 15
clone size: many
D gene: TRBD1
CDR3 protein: CASSGGQTNTGELFF
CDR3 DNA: TGCGCCAGCAGCGGGGGACAGACGAACACCGGGGAGCTGTTTTTT

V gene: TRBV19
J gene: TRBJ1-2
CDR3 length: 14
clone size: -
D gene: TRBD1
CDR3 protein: CASSIPGQGGVRTF
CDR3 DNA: TGTGCCAGTAGTATACCGGGACAGGGGGGAGTGCGGACCTTC

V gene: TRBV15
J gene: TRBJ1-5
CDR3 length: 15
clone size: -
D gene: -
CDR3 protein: CATSRDFSSNQPQHF
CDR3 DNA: TGTGCCACCAGCAGAGATTTTAGTAGCAATCAGCCCCAGCATTTT

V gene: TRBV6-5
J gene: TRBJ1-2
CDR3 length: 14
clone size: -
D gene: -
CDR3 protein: CASSSGGQPDGYTF
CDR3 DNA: TGTGCCAGCAGTTCAGGTGGGCAACCGGATGGCTACACCTTC

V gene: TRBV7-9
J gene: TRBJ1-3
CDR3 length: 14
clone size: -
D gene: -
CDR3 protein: CASSPEPPRNTIYF
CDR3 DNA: TGTGCCAGCAGTCCGGAGCCTCCTCGAAACACCATATATTTT

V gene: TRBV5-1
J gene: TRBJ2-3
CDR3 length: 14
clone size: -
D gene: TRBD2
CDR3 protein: CASSFGLEADTQYF
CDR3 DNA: TGCGCCAGCAGCTTCGGACTAGAAGCAGATACGCAGTATTTT

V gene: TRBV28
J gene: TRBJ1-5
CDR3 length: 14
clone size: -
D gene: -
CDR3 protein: CASSSQEKGQPQHF
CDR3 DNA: TGTGCCAGCAGTTCACAGGAAAAGGGTCAGCCCCAGCATTTT

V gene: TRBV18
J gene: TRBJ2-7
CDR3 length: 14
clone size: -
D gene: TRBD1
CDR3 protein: CASSPAGTGTEQYF
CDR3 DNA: TGTGCCAGCTCACCGGCCGGGACAGGGACCGAGCAGTACTTC

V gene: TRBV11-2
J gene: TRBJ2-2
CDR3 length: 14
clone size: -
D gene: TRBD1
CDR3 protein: CASRHTGGGGELFF
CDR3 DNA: TGTGCCAGCAGACATACAGGGGGCGGCGGGGAGCTGTTTTTT

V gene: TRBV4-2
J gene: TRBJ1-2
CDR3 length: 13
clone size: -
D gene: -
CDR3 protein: CASSSTELYGYTF
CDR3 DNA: TGTGCCAGCAGCTCAACAGAGCTCTATGGCTACACCTTC

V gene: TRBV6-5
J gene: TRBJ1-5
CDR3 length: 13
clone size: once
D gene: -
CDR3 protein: CASSSRRDQPQHF
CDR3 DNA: TGTGCCAGCAGTTCCCGCAGGGATCAGCCCCAGCATTTT

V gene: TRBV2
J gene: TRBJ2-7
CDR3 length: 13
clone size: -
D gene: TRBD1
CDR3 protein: CASRGTGNYEQYF
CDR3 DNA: TGTGCCAGCAGGGGGACAGGGAACTACGAGCAGTACTTC

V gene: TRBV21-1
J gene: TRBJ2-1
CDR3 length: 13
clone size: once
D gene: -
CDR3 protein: CASSKTAGDEQFF
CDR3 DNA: TGTGCCAGCAGCAAAACTGCGGGCGATGAGCAGTTCTTC

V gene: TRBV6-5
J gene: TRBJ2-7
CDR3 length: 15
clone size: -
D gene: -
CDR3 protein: CASSYVGTSTYEQYF
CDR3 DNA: TGTGCCAGCAGTTACGTGGGCACTTCTACATACGAGCAGTACTTC

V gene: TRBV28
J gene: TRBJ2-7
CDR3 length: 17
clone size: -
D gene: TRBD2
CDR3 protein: CASSSGLAGARTYEQYF
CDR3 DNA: TGTGCCAGCAGTTCCGGACTAGCGGGGGCCAGAACCTACGAGCAGTACTTC

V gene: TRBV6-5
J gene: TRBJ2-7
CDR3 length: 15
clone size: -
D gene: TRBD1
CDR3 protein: CASSFTRTGGSEQYF
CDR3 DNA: TGTGCCAGCAGCTTCACCCGGACAGGGGGCAGCGAGCAGTACTTC

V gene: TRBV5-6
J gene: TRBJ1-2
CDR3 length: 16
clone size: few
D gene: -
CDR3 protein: CASSLRTNVPIYGYTF
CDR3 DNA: TGTGCCAGCAGCCTCAGGACAAATGTTCCTATCTATGGCTACACCTTC

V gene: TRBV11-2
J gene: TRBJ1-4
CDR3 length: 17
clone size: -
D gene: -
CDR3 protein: CASSLGPRGAANEKLFF
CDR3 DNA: TGTGCCAGCAGCTTAGGACCCCGGGGGGCGGCTAATGAAAAACTGTTTTTT

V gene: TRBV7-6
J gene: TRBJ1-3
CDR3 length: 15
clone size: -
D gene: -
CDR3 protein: CASSLGLQAGNTIYF
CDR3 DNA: TGTGCCAGCAGCCTGGGACTCCAGGCTGGAAACACCATATATTTT

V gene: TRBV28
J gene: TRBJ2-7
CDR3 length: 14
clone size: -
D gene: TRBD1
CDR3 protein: CASSGRQGRYEQYF
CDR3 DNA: TGTGCCAGCAGCGGACGACAGGGCCGATACGAGCAGTACTTC

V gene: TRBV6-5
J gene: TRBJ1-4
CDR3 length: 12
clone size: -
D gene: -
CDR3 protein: CASSTVNEKLFF
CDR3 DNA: TGTGCCAGCTCCACAGTTAATGAAAAACTGTTTTTT

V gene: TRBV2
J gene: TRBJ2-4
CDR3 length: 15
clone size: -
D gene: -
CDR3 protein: CASTRGGVAGGAPYF
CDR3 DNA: -

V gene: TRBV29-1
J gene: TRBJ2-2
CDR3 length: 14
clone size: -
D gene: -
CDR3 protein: CSAWSGVNTGELFF
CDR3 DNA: TGCAGCGCCTGGTCAGGGGTTAACACCGGGGAGCTGTTTTTT

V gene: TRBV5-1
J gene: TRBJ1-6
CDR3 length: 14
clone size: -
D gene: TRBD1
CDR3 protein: CASSVGQDPSPLHF
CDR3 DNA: TGCGCCAGCAGCGTGGGACAGGACCCTTCACCCCTCCACTTT

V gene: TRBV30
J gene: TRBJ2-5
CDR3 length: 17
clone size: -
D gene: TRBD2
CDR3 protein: CAWSVASGGLLIAAQYF
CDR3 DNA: TGTGCCTGGAGTGTCGCTAGCGGGGGCCTCCTAATTGCGGCCCAGTACTTC

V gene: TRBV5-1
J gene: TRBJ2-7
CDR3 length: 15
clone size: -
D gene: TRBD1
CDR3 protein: CASSLAGQGAGEQYF
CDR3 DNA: TGCGCCAGCAGCTTGGCCGGGCAGGGGGCGGGAGAGCAGTACTTC

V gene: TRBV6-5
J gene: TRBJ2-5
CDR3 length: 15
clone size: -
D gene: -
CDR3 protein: CASRGGTGGPETQYF
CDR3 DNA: TGTGCCAGCAGGGGGGGGACAGGAGGTCCGGAGACCCAGTACTTC

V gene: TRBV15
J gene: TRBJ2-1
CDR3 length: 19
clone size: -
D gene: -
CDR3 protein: CATSRVGADYFLSYNEQFF
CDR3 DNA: TGTGCCACCAGCAGAGTGGGGGCGGATTACTTCCTCTCCTACAATGAGCAGTTCTTC

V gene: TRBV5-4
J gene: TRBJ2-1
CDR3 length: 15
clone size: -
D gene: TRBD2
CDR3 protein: CASSVSGGLDNEQFF
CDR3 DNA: TGTGCCAGCAGCGTGTCGGGGGGGCTTGACAATGAGCAGTTCTTC

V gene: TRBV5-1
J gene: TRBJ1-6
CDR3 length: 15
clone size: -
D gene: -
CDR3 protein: CASSFRGIDNSPLHF
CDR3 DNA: TGCGCCAGCAGCTTCCGGGGGATTGATAATTCACCCCTCCACTTT

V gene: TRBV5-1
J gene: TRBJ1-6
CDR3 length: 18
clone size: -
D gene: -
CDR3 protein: CASSFGIVANRYNSPLHF
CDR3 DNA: TGCGCCAGCAGCTTTGGTATCGTAGCGAACCGCTATAATTCACCCCTCCACTTT

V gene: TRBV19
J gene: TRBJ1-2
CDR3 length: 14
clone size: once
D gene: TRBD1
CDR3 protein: CASRPPWDREGYTF
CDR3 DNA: TGTGCCAGTAGACCCCCTTGGGACAGGGAGGGCTACACCTTC

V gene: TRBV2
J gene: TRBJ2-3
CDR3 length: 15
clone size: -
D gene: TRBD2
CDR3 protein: CASISGEPSTDTQYF
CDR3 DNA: TGTGCCAGCATAAGCGGGGAGCCTAGCACAGATACGCAGTATTTT

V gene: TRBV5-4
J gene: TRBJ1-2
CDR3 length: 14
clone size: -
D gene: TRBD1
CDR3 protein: CASSRDRTWGGYTF
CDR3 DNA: TGTGCCAGCAGTCGGGACAGAACTTGGGGTGGCTACACCTTC

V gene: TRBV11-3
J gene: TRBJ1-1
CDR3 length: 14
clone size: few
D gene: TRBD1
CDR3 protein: CASSPGQGNTEAFF
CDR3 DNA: TGTGCCAGCAGCCCTGGACAGGGGAACACTGAAGCTTTCTTT

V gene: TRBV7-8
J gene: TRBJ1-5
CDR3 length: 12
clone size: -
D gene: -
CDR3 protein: CASSLNGWTQHF
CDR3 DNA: TGTGCCAGCAGCTTAAACGGTTGGACACAGCATTTT

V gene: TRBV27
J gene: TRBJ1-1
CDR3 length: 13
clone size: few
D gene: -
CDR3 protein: CASKRQVNTEAFF
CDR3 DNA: TGTGCCAGCAAACGACAGGTGAACACTGAAGCTTTCTTT

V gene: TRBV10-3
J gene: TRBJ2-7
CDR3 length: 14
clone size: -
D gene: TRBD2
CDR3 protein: CATQSGGESYEQYF
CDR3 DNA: TGTGCCACCCAGAGCGGGGGGGAATCCTACGAGCAGTACTTC

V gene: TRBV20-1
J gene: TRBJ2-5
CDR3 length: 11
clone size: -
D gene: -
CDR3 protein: CSARAEETQYF
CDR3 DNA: TGCAGTGCTAGAGCTGAAGAGACCCAGTACTTC

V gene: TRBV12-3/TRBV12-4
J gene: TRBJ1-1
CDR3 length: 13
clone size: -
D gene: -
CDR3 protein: CASRPGMATEAFF
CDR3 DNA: TGTGCCAGCAGGCCAGGGATGGCCACTGAAGCTTTCTTT

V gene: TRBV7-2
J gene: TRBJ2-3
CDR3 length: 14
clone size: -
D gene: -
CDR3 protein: CASSLRHFTDTQYF
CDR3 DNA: TGTGCCAGCAGCTTGAGGCACTTCACAGATACGCAGTATTTT

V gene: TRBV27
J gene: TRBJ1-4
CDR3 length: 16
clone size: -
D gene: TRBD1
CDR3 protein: CASSPKDRGPNEKLFF
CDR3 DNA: TGTGCCAGCAGTCCAAAGGACAGGGGGCCTAATGAAAAACTGTTTTTT

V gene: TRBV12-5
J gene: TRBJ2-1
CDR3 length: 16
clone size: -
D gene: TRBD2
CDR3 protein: CASGLEIAGGYNEQFF
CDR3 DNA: TGTGCTAGTGGTTTGGAAATAGCGGGGGGTTACAATGAGCAGTTCTTC

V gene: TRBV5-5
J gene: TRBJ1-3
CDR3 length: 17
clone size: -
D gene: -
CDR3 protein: CASSLAPAGASGNTIYF
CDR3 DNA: TGTGCCAGCAGCTTGGCCCCCGCAGGGGCCTCGGGAAACACCATATATTTT

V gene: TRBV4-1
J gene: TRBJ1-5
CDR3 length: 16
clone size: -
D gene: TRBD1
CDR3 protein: CASSQGTGGRNQPQHF
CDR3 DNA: TGCGCCAGCAGCCAAGGGACAGGGGGTCGTAATCAGCCCCAGCATTTT